This is a list of T cell receptor beta chains from one sample in a study of blood T cell repertoires in COVID-19. TCRdb's table, derived via immunoSEQ multiplex PCR, lists solely in-frame clones and lacks some. The data contain approximately 110,000 clones, 80% to 90% of them singletons. Sequences were obtained from peripheral blood. The receptor set was obtained from a woman aged 50 to 65 with active or convalescent COVID-19. Both conserved end residues are part of each CDR3. The D gene is left open where the match is weak. Clone size appears in some rows only: once, few, many, or a class for an expanded clone.

D,V,size,length,J,DNA,CDR3
-,TRBV10-1,-,15,TRBJ1-3,TGCGCCAGCAGTGAAACTCCAGGCTCTGGAAACACCATATATTTT,CASSETPGSGNTIYF
-,TRBV24-1,-,14,TRBJ2-3,TGTGCCACCAGTGACACAGGAGGGACAGATACGCAGTATTTT,CATSDTGGTDTQYF
-,TRBV28,-,18,TRBJ1-1,TGTGCCAGCAGTTTAGTATCGGGGTCCGTTGGTGTGAACACTGAAGCTTTCTTT,CASSLVSGSVGVNTEAFF
TRBD1,TRBV2,-,13,TRBJ2-7,TGTGCCAGCAGGGGACAGGGCCCCTACGAGCAGTACTTC,CASRGQGPYEQYF
TRBD2,TRBV9,-,18,TRBJ2-1,TGTGCCAGCAGCGTCACAACCGGGACTAGCGGGGACTACAATGAGCAGTTCTTC,CASSVTTGTSGDYNEQFF
-,TRBV2,-,16,TRBJ1-1,TGTGCCAGCAGTGAAGCGGACGGCGCCCTGAGGGCTGAAGCTTTCTTT,CASSEADGALRAEAFF
TRBD1,TRBV7-2,-,15,TRBJ2-3,TGTGCCAGCAGCTCCGAGACAGGGCTCACAGATACGCAGTATTTT,CASSSETGLTDTQYF
-,TRBV9,-,15,TRBJ2-3,TGTGCCAGCAGCCCCGGTTTCTATAGCACAGATACGCAGTATTTT,CASSPGFYSTDTQYF
TRBD2,TRBV5-6,-,14,TRBJ2-4,TGTGCCAGCAGCCCCCGACGGGGGGGAGACATTCAGTACTTC,CASSPRRGGDIQYF
-,TRBV2,-,14,TRBJ2-5,TGTGCCAGCGAACGGGAGACAATACAAGAGACCCAGTACTTC,CASERETIQETQYF
TRBD2,TRBV12-5,-,17,TRBJ2-1,TGTGCTAGTGGTTTCACCAAGGGACTAGCGGGATCCAATGAGCAGTTCTTC,CASGFTKGLAGSNEQFF
-,TRBV11-3,-,15,TRBJ2-3,TGTGCCAGCAGCTTAGACGGGACTAGCACAGATACGCAGTATTTT,CASSLDGTSTDTQYF
-,TRBV13,-,12,TRBJ2-7,TGTGCCAGCAGCTTATCCAGGGACGAGCAGTACTTC,CASSLSRDEQYF
TRBD2,TRBV7-9,-,16,TRBJ2-3,TGTGCCAGCAGCCTCCCTAGCGGGAGTGGAACAGATACGCAGTATTTT,CASSLPSGSGTDTQYF
-,TRBV20-1,once,11,TRBJ2-3,TGCGCTGCTAGATCGGGAAATACGCAGTATTTT,CAARSGNTQYF
-,TRBV7-5,-,16,TRBJ1-2,TGTGCCAGAAGGAGTGAGGGACAGGGGCAACTATATGGCTACACCTTC,CARRSEGQGQLYGYTF
-,TRBV7-3,-,14,TRBJ2-2,TGTGCCAGCAGTCTTAGCAGTAACACCGGGGAGCTGTTTTTT,CASSLSSNTGELFF
-,TRBV5-4,-,13,TRBJ2-7,TGTGCCAGCAGCTTGTACTCGGTGTACGAGCAGTACTTC,CASSLYSVYEQYF
-,TRBV5-1,-,14,TRBJ1-2,TGCGCCAGCAGCTTGGAAGACTTTGATACGGGCTACACCTTC,CASSLEDFDTGYTF
-,TRBV6-6,few,14,TRBJ2-3,TGTGCCAGCAGTTACTCCGGGAATAGAGATACGCAGTATTTT,CASSYSGNRDTQYF
TRBD2,TRBV28,-,17,TRBJ2-5,TGTGCCAGCAGTCTGCGGACTAGCGGGAGTTTAGGAGAGACCCAGTACTTC,CASSLRTSGSLGETQYF
-,TRBV7-2,-,11,TRBJ1-2,TGTGCCAGCAGCCCGAGTCATGGCTACACCTTC,CASSPSHGYTF
TRBD1,TRBV7-2,-,15,TRBJ2-6,TGTGCCAACGGACAGGGTGACTCTGGGGCCAACGTCCTGACTTTC,CANGQGDSGANVLTF
TRBD2,TRBV29-1,-,14,TRBJ2-7,TGCAGCGTTGAACTAGCGGGAGGGAAGGACGAGCAGTACTTC,CSVELAGGKDEQYF
-,TRBV28,-,16,TRBJ1-4,TGTGCCAGCAGCTTAGGGATCGCAGGGATAGATGAAAAACTGTTTTTT,CASSLGIAGIDEKLFF
-,TRBV9,-,15,TRBJ2-5,TGTGCCAGCAGCGCCCCAGCGGGACAACAAGAGACCCAGTACTTC,CASSAPAGQQETQYF
-,TRBV27,-,13,TRBJ1-5,TGTGCCAGCAGTACGTCCCGGGGTCAGCCCCAGCATTTT,CASSTSRGQPQHF
TRBD2,TRBV6-2/TRBV6-3,-,17,TRBJ2-7,TGTGCCAGCAGTACGCGGATAGCGGGAGGGGGCCCCTACGAGCAGTACTTC,CASSTRIAGGGPYEQYF
-,TRBV7-9,-,11,TRBJ2-1,TGTGCCAGCAGCCCTCAGTGGGCCCAGTTCTTC,CASSPQWAQFF
-,TRBV6-5,-,15,TRBJ1-2,TGTGCCAGCAGTTTACACCTGGACAATAACTATGGCTACACCTTC,CASSLHLDNNYGYTF
-,TRBV10-3,-,12,TRBJ1-1,TGTGCCAGCTCCGCCAGGGACACTGAAGCTTTCTTT,CASSARDTEAFF
TRBD2,TRBV6-6,few,16,TRBJ2-2,TGTGCCAGCAGTCGATGGCGGGGGGAGAACACCGGGGAGCTGTTTTTT,CASSRWRGENTGELFF
-,TRBV18,-,13,TRBJ1-5,TGTGCCAGCTCACCCCCAGGGGATCAGCCCCAGCATTTT,CASSPPGDQPQHF
-,TRBV10-3,-,14,TRBJ1-2,TGTGCCATCAGTGATACAGGGCGCCGATATGGCTACACCTTC,CAISDTGRRYGYTF
-,TRBV5-6,few,15,TRBJ2-5,TGTGCCAGCAGCTTGTTAGGACTGGGTGTAGAGACCCAGTACTTC,CASSLLGLGVETQYF